This entry lists 2 T cell receptor beta chains sequenced from one sample in a study of early T cells in non-severe SARS-CoV-2 infection. TCRdb processed the 5' RACE reads anew with MiXCR; each CDR3 protein has one entry. The sample includes about 31,000 distinct CDR3 sequences, around 6.9% seen only once; the top ten take 10% to 15%. The input for sequencing was whole blood, taken at baseline. These receptors all stem from an adult who was a healthcare worker with PCR-confirmed SARS-CoV-2 infection or an uninfected control (not recorded which).

The chain is built from TRBV5-6 and TRBJ2-7; D may correspond to TRBD1 or TRBD2 (6 bases each). The CDR3 consists of 16 residues. V was clipped by 0 bases and J by 0 bases, with 13 bases between them. CDR1 and CDR2 from the germline V gene are SGHDT and YYEEEE. The CDR3 protein is CASSLARGTLSYEQYF. The CDR3 DNA sequence: TGTGCCAGCAGCTTGGCCCGGGGGACACTCTCCTACGAGCAGTACTTC.

Many counts were recorded for this clonotype. This chain joins TRBV7-2 and TRBJ1-2; 11 bases are a match to TRBD1. This CDR3 has 15 residues. The germline V gene encodes CDR1 SGHTA and CDR2 FQGNSA. Losses at the gene ends were 4 bases for V and 5 bases for J; bases not matched to a gene: 6. For the CDR3, the DNA is TGTGCCAGCAGCTCCCGGGACAGGGGGGAATATGGCTACACCTTC. Its protein is CASSSRDRGEYGYTF.